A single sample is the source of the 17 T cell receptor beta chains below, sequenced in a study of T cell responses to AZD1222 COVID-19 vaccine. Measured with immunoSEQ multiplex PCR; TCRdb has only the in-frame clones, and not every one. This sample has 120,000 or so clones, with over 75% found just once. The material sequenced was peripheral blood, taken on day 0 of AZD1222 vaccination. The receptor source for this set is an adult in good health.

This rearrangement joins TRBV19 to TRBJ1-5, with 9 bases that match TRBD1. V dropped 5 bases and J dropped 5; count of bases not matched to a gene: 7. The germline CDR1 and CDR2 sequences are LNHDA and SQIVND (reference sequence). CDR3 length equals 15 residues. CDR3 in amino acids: CASSYGRTGDQPQHF. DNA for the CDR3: TGTGCCAGTAGTTACGGCCGGACAGGGGATCAGCCCCAGCATTTT.

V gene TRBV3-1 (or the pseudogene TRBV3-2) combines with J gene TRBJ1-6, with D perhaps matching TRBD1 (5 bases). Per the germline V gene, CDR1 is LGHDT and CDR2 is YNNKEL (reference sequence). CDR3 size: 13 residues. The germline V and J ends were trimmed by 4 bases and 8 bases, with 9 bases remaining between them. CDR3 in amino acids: CASSLGRDSPLHF. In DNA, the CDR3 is TGTGCCAGCAGCCTGGGGCGAGATTCACCCCTCCACTTT.

The CDR3 sequence is CASSILGTNTGELFF. The DNA for the CDR3 is TGTGCCAGTAGTATCCTGGGAACGAACACCGGGGAGCTGTTTTTT. This chain links TRBV19 with TRBJ2-2; D gene unclear. This CDR3 spans 15 amino acids. Trimming shortened V by 3 bases and J by 0 bases, and 8 bases separated the two germline ends. CDR1 is LNHDA and CDR2 is SQIVND in the germline V gene (reference sequence).

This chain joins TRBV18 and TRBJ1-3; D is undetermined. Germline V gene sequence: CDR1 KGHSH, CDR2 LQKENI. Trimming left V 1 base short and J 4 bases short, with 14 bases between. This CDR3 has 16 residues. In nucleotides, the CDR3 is TGTGCCAGCTCACCACTTAGCAGAAACGACGGAAACACCATATATTTT. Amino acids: CASSPLSRNDGNTIYF.

In DNA, the CDR3 is TGTGCCAGCAGTCCTAGCGGCAAGTACTACAATGAGCAGTTCTTC. Translation: CASSPSGKYYNEQFF. V gene TRBV27 combines with J gene TRBJ2-1; TRBD2 matches at 7 bases. CDR3 length equals 15 residues. Germline V CDR1 and CDR2: MNHEY, SMNVEV (reference sequence). The V segment lost 5 bases and the J segment 3 bases; nucleotides outside the gene matches: 7.

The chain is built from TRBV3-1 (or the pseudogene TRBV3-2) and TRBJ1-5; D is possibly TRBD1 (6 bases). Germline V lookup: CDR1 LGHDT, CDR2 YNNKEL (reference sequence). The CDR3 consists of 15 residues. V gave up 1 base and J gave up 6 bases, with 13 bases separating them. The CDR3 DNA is TGTGCCAGCAGCCAAGCAACAGGGCCGGGTCAGCCCCAGCATTTT. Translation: CASSQATGPGQPQHF.

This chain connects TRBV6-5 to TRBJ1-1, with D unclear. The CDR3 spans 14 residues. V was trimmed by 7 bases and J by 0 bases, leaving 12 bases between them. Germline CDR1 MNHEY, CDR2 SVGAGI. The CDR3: CASTLGPMNTEAFF. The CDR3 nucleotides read TGTGCCAGCACCCTAGGGCCAATGAACACTGAAGCTTTCTTT.

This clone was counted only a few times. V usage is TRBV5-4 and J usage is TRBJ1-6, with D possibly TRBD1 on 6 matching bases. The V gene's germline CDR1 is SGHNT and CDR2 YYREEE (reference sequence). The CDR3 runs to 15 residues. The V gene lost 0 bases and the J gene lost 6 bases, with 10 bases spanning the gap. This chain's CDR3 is CASSLGRGTNSPLHF. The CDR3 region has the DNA TGTGCCAGCAGCTTGGGAAGGGGGACTAATTCACCCCTCCACTTT. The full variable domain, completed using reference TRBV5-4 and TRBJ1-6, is ETGVTQSPTHLIKTRGQQVTLRCSSQSGHNTVSWYQQALGQGPQFIFQYYREEENGRGNFPPRFSGLQFPNYSSELNVNALELDDSALYLCASSLGRGTNSPLHFGNGTRLTVT.

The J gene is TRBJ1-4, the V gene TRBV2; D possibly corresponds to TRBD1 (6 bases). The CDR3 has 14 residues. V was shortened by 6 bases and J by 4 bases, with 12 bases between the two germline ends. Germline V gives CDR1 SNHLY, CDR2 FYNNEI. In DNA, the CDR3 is TGTGCCAGCAGGCGGACAGAGAATAATGAAAAACTGTTTTTT. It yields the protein CASRRTENNEKLFF.

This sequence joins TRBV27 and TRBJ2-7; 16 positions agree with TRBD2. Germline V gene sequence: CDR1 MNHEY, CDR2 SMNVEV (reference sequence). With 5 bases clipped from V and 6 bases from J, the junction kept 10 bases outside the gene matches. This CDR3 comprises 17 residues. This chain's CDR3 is CASSPGTSGRAGSEQYF. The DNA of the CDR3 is TGTGCCAGCAGTCCTGGGACTAGCGGGAGGGCCGGGAGCGAGCAGTACTTC.

The CDR3 loop is CSVSGAIREFPYEQYF. The CDR3, as DNA: TGCAGCGTTTCGGGCGCTATCCGGGAGTTTCCCTACGAGCAGTACTTC. The chain employs TRBV29-1 and TRBJ2-7; D may be TRBD2 (6 bases). Germline CDR1 and CDR2: SQVTM and ANQGSEA. The CDR3 runs 16 residues. Trimming took off 5 bases at V and 2 bases at J, with 22 bases between the two ends.

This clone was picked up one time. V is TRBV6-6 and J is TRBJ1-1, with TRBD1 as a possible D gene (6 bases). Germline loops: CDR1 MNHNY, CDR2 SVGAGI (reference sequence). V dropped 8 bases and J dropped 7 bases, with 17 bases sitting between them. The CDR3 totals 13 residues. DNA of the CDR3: TGTGCCAGCGTAGACTTTCCAGGGGATGAAGCTTTCTTT. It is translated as CASVDFPGDEAFF.

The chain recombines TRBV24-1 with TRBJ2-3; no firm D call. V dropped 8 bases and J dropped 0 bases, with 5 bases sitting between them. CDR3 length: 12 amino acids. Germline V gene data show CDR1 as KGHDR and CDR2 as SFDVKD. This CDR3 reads CATTDSTDTQYF. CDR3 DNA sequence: TGTGCCACCACGGACAGCACAGATACGCAGTATTTT.

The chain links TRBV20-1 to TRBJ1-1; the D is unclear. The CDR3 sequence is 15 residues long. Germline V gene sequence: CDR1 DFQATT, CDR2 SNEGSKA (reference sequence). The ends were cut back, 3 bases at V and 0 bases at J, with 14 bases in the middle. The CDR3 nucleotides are TGCAGTGCTAGTGGCTTCGTTGCATTGAACACTGAAGCTTTCTTT. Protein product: CSASGFVALNTEAFF.

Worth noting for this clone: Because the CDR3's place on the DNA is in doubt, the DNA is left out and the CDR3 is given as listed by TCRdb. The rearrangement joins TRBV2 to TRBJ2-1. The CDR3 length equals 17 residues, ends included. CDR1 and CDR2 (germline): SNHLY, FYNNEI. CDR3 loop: CASSILGRASSYNEQFF.

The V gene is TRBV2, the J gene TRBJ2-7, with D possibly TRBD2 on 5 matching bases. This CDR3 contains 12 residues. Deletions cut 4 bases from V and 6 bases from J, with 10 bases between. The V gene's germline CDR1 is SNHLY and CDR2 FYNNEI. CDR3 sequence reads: CASSVGEREQYF. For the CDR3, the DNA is TGTGCCAGCAGTGTCGGGGAACGCGAGCAGTACTTC.

The CDR3 DNA sequence: TGTGCCACCAGTGATACAGGGATCTCCGGGGAGCTGTTTTTT. Translating gives CATSDTGISGELFF. The chain combines TRBV24-1 with TRBJ2-2; possibly TRBD1 for D (6 bases). This CDR3 is 14 amino acids long. Germline assignment: CDR1 KGHDR and CDR2 SFDVKD. V shed 3 bases and J shed 6 bases, with 10 bases lying between them.